These 25 T cell receptor beta chains were all obtained from the same sample, sequenced in a study of technical replicates of blood from a handful of donors. Clones were read by immunoSEQ multiplex PCR, and TCRdb kept only the in-frame ones, dropping some. This table has about 70,000 clones, more than 85% appearing once. Specimen: PBMCs. The receptors shown here come from a human donor in good health. Some clones in this sample may be carry-over from other donors' samples.

This clone is judged medium-sized. The sample contains more than one DNA sequence encoding this CDR3. The V and J genes are TRBV5-1 and TRBJ2-1; 11 bases are a match to TRBD2. Germline V gene lookup returns CDR1 SGHRS and CDR2 YFSETQ. This CDR3 has 14 residues. Unmatched junction bases numbered 1, after V lost 4 bases and J lost 4 bases. CDR3 DNA sequence: TGCGCCAGCAGCGCTAGCGGGGGGTACAATGAGCAGTTCTTC. It codes for CASSASGGYNEQFF.

The gene calls are TRBV30 and TRBJ1-4; unclear D gene. Germline lookup yields CDR1 GTSNPN and CDR2 SVGIG (reference sequence). The CDR3 length is 13 residues. V lost 1 base to trimming and J lost 3 bases, with 6 bases between them. The CDR3 DNA is TGTGCCTGGAGTGGCAGGCCTAATGAAAAACTGTTTTTT. Translating it yields CAWSGRPNEKLFF.

The V gene is TRBV6-5, the J gene TRBJ2-1; TRBD1 matches 8 bases. Germline-derived CDR1 and CDR2 are MNHEY and SVGAGI. The trim removed 2 bases at V and 6 bases at J, leaving 3 bases unmatched. This CDR3 contains 14 residues. The CDR3 spells CASSYRQGANEQFF. In DNA form, the CDR3 reads TGTGCCAGCAGTTACAGGCAGGGGGCCAATGAGCAGTTCTTC.

Only a few counts were recorded for this clone. This chain links TRBV2 with TRBJ1-1, with unresolved D. Germline-derived CDR1 and CDR2 are SNHLY and FYNNEI. The V end lost 6 bases, the J end lost 4 bases, and 15 bases lay between the germline ends. The CDR3 is 14 amino acids. In DNA form, the CDR3 reads TGTGCCAGCAGCAACAATCTCGGAGGCACTGAAGCTTTCTTT. It specifies CASSNNLGGTEAFF.

The V call is TRBV4-1, the J call TRBJ2-7, with 10 bases that match TRBD2. With V trimmed by 0 bases and J by 3 bases, 2 bases remained unmatched. The germline gives CDR1 MGHRA, CDR2 YSYEKL. The CDR3 covers 15 residues. The CDR3 sequence: CASSQDTSGVYEQYF. In DNA form, the CDR3 reads TGCGCCAGCAGCCAAGATACTAGCGGGGTCTACGAGCAGTACTTC.

This clone was seen many times. This chain connects TRBV5-1 to TRBJ1-1; TRBD1 matches 9 bases. Per germline, CDR1 SGHRS and CDR2 YFSETQ. With 5 bases clipped from V and 5 bases from J, the junction kept 16 bases outside the gene matches. The CDR3 totals 17 residues. This chain's CDR3 is CASRDPKTGGGGTEAFF. CDR3 sequence (DNA): TGCGCCAGCAGGGATCCGAAAACAGGGGGCGGTGGGACTGAAGCTTTCTTT. The variable domain in full, completed from reference TRBV5-1 and TRBJ1-1, reads KAGVTQTPRYLIKTRGQQVTLSCSPISGHRSVSWYQQTPGQGLQFLFEYFSETQRNKGNFPGRFSGRQFSNSRSEMNVSTLELGDSALYLCASRDPKTGGGGTEAFFGQGTRLTVV.

This chain joins TRBV5-1 and TRBJ1-4; D ambiguous. CDR3 size: 14 residues. V lost 4 bases, J lost 1 base, and 8 bases lay in between. CDR1 and CDR2 from the germline V gene are SGHRS and YFSETQ. The CDR3 sequence: CASSRGLTNEKLFF. The CDR3 DNA sequence: TGCGCCAGCAGCCGGGGATTAACTAATGAAAAACTGTTTTTT.

The chain uses TRBV5-4 and TRBJ2-1; D may be TRBD2 (5 bases). Germline V gene sequence: CDR1 SGHNT, CDR2 YYREEE (reference sequence). Deletions cut 3 bases from V and 1 base from J, with 8 bases between. The CDR3 runs 14 residues. The CDR3 coding sequence is TGTGCCAGCAGCTACCCGGGGTCCTACAATGAGCAGTTCTTC. Its protein product is CASSYPGSYNEQFF.

Only one count was recorded for this clone. V and J are TRBV6-6 and TRBJ2-2, with unresolved D. Germline CDR1 is MNHNY and CDR2 is SVGAGI (reference sequence). The CDR3 runs to 11 residues. V dropped 4 bases and J dropped 8 bases, with 5 bases sitting between them. Written as DNA, the CDR3 is TGTGCCAGCAGTTTTCTTGGGGAGCTGTTTTTT. Protein sequence: CASSFLGELFF.

The V gene is TRBV4-1, the J gene TRBJ1-1; no clear D. V was clipped by 2 bases and J by 5 bases, with 15 bases between them. CDR3 length: 15 residues. From germline, CDR1 is MGHRA and CDR2 YSYEKL. CDR3 amino acids: CASSQPQVVGTEAFF. The DNA for the CDR3 is TGCGCCAGCAGCCAACCGCAGGTGGTTGGGACTGAAGCTTTCTTT.

The rearrangement links TRBV30 to TRBJ2-6; D might be TRBD2 (6 bases). Germline CDR1 is GTSNPN and CDR2 is SVGIG (reference sequence). Trimming cost V 6 bases and J 2 bases, with 11 bases left between them. The CDR3 sequence is 14 residues long. CDR3 bases: TGTGCCTGTGGGACTTTACCTGGGGCCAACGTCCTGACTTTC. Amino acid sequence: CACGTLPGANVLTF.

In its sample, this clone was seen once. The gene calls are TRBV2 and TRBJ2-3; no clear D. V dropped 8 bases and J dropped 4 bases, with 10 bases sitting between them. Germline V gene sequence: CDR1 SNHLY, CDR2 FYNNEI. CDR3 length equals 12 residues. The CDR3 sequence is CASQFAADTQYF. CDR3 DNA sequence: TGTGCCAGCCAGTTCGCGGCAGATACGCAGTATTTT.

The chain carries TRBV29-1 and TRBJ2-1, with TRBD1 identical over 8 bases. J gave up 2 bases and V 7 bases, and 7 bases lay outside the gene matches. CDR3 length: 14 amino acids. Germline CDR1 is SQVTM and CDR2 is ANQGSEA. CDR3 residues: CSGTLGQAYNEQFF. As DNA, the CDR3 is TGCAGCGGGACCCTGGGACAGGCCTACAATGAGCAGTTCTTC.

The chain carries TRBV10-1 and TRBJ1-4; D possibly corresponds to TRBD1 (5 bases). Per the germline V gene, CDR1 is WNHNN and CDR2 is SYGVQD (reference sequence). CDR3 length equals 13 residues. Trimming cost V 8 bases and J 15 bases, with 22 bases left between them. CDR3 in DNA: TGCGCCAGCTACCGGGACTATCGACCTCGGATGTTTTTT. As protein: CASYRDYRPRMFF.

The rearrangement joins TRBV11-2 to TRBJ1-1; D ambiguous. The ends were cut back, 4 bases at V and 2 bases at J, with 26 bases in the middle. CDR3 length: 19 residues. Germline values: CDR1 SGHAT, CDR2 FQNNGV. In DNA, the CDR3 is TGTGCCAGCAGCTCCTCACGGTGGCGGAGGGAGAGACTTAACACTGAAGCTTTCTTT. It is translated as CASSSSRWRRERLNTEAFF.

The chain joins TRBV9 to TRBJ1-4, with D maybe TRBD1 (6 bases). Between the trimmed V and J ends, which lost 3 bases and 6 bases, there was a span of 15 bases. Germline V gene data show CDR1 as SGDLS and CDR2 as YYNGEE. The CDR3 has 15 residues. Written as DNA, the CDR3 is TGTGCCAGCAGCGCCAAGACAGGATTGGATGAAAAACTGTTTTTT. It yields the protein CASSAKTGLDEKLFF.

The chain uses TRBV7-6 and TRBJ2-6, with 7 bases identical to TRBD1. The CDR3 length is 16 residues. The V gene's germline CDR1 is SGHVS and CDR2 FNYEAQ. The V segment lost 5 bases and the J segment 0 bases; nucleotides outside the gene matches: 4. CDR3 protein: CASSRDRLSGANVLTF. The DNA of the CDR3 is TGTGCCAGCAGCCGGGACAGACTCTCTGGGGCCAACGTCCTGACTTTC.

The CDR3 spells CASSLWGTGDEKLFF. The CDR3 nucleotides are TGTGCCAGCAGTTTATGGGGGACAGGGGACGAAAAACTGTTTTTT. The chain has TRBV27 and TRBJ1-4, with 10 nucleotides matching TRBD1. CDR1 is MNHEY, CDR2 SMNVEV, per germline (reference sequence). The CDR3 runs to 15 residues. The V and J ends lost 1 base and 8 bases, in that order; junction bases with no gene match: 4.

This clone was picked up one time. J is TRBJ1-2 and V is TRBV5-6, with a possible D match to TRBD1 (6 bases). The CDR3 consists of 16 residues. Germline CDR1 and CDR2: SGHDT and YYEEEE. V was clipped by 5 bases and J by 4 bases, with 21 bases between them. The CDR3 bases are TGTGCCAGCAGGGCGGGGGGCGGCCGGACTGCCTATGGCTACACCTTC. It translates to CASRAGGGRTAYGYTF.

V is TRBV18 and J is TRBJ2-7; 8 nucleotides agree with TRBD1. V was pared by 2 bases and J by 6 bases, with 3 bases of the junction left unmatched. This CDR3 comprises 13 residues. CDR1 and CDR2 from the germline V gene are KGHSH and LQKENI. CDR3 sequence reads: CASSPSGGGEQYF. The CDR3 DNA reads TGTGCCAGCTCACCATCAGGGGGCGGCGAGCAGTACTTC.

V is TRBV4-1 and J is TRBJ1-4; the D is unclear. The germline V and J ends were trimmed by 0 bases and 8 bases, with 10 bases remaining between them. The CDR3 is 14 residues long. Germline V lookup: CDR1 MGHRA, CDR2 YSYEKL. The CDR3: CASSQEGREEKLFF. The CDR3 bases are TGCGCCAGCAGCCAAGAGGGGAGAGAAGAAAAACTGTTTTTT.

V usage is TRBV5-1 and J usage is TRBJ2-3, with a weak D call TRBD1 (6 bases). Germline-derived CDR1 and CDR2 are SGHRS and YFSETQ. V lost 5 bases to trimming and J lost 1 base, with 11 bases between them. This CDR3 spans 14 amino acids. CDR3 nucleotides: TGCGCCAGCAGGCCCGAGGGGGGCACAGATACGCAGTATTTT. It encodes CASRPEGGTDTQYF.

This sequence joins TRBV4-3 and TRBJ1-6, with 7 nucleotides matching TRBD1. V shed 4 bases and J 7 bases; nucleotides not matched to a gene: 13. The length of the CDR3 is 17 residues. Germline V gene lookup returns CDR1 LGHNA and CDR2 YSLEER. CDR3 sequence (DNA): TGCGCCAGCAGCCTTGACGGGACGGGACAGAAGAATTCACCCCTCCACTTT. It yields the protein CASSLDGTGQKNSPLHF.

The chain has TRBV4-3 and TRBJ2-1, with 8 bases identical to TRBD2. Germline CDR1 and CDR2: LGHNA and YSLEER. This CDR3 has 15 residues. V lost 4 bases to trimming and J lost 3 bases; unmatched junction nucleotides: 5. DNA for the CDR3: TGCGCCAGCAGCCTGGGTAGCGGGGACTACAATGAGCAGTTCTTC. This encodes CASSLGSGDYNEQFF.

V usage is TRBV4-2 and J usage is TRBJ1-6; D unresolved. The CDR3 is 15 amino acids. Germline CDR1 reads LGHNA; CDR2 reads YNFKEQ. V was pared by 1 base and J by 3 bases, with 7 bases between. The chain's CDR3 is CASSQGSGYNSPLHF. Written as DNA, the CDR3 is TGTGCCAGCAGCCAAGGTTCAGGCTATAATTCACCCCTCCACTTT.